Below, 25 T cell receptor beta chains from the same sample are listed, as sequenced in a study of regulatory T cells in long-lasting Graves disease. The TCR beta library used iRepertoire HTBI primers with Arm-PCR amplification of CDR3. In TCRdb, the multiplex PCR reads were re-called with MiXCR into one record per CDR3 protein. The sample gives a few hundred thousand distinct CDR3 sequences, over 9.5% of which show up once; 15% to 20% is in the top ten. The time point is: newly diagnosed GD, antithyroid drugs for less than 3 months. From RNA extracted from PBMCs, the TCR library was made. This sample was also put to use in a study of T cells in Graves' hyperthyroidism and ophthalmopathy.

The sample was peripheral blood mononuclear cells (PBMCs), taken at new diagnosis, from a patient treated with antithyroid drugs. The receptors stem from a woman between 18 and 29 years old with Graves disease.

The sample holds many counts of this clonotype. The gene calls are TRBV12-5 and TRBJ2-5; D is possibly TRBD2 (6 bases). CDR3 size: 15 residues. With 5 bases removed from V and 1 base from J, the gap between germline ends came to 14 bases. CDR1 and CDR2 from the germline V gene are LGHNT and FRNRAP. This CDR3 is CASGLPGLPQETQYF. In DNA, the CDR3 is TGTGCTAGTGGTCTCCCGGGACTGCCCCAAGAGACCCAGTACTTC.

The chain links TRBV9 to TRBJ1-4; D gene ambiguous. The CDR3 has 16 amino acids. Deletions cut 0 bases from V and 13 bases from J, with 22 bases between. The germline CDR1 and CDR2 sequences are SGDLS and YYNGEE. The CDR3 DNA reads TGTGCCAGCAGCGTAGGGGTCGGGCTAACCCTTGACGGACTGTTTTTT. Protein sequence: CASSVGVGLTLDGLFF.

This clonotype was detected ten times or more. The chain joins TRBV18 to TRBJ1-1; 8 bases align to TRBD1. Per the germline V gene, CDR1 is KGHSH and CDR2 is LQKENI. This CDR3 has 15 amino acids. The V and J ends lost 5 bases and 0 bases, in that order; junction bases with no gene match: 5. The CDR3 coding sequence is TGTGCCAGCTCAATCAGACAGGGGATGAACACTGAAGCTTTCTTT. It is translated as CASSIRQGMNTEAFF.

This clonotype was observed many times. This chain joins TRBV18 and TRBJ2-1; no firm D call. The CDR3 is 13 residues long. CDR1 and CDR2 (germline): KGHSH, LQKENI. V lost 4 bases to trimming and J lost 3 bases, with 7 bases between them. The CDR3 here is CASSQNSYNEQFF. DNA for the CDR3: TGTGCCAGCTCACAAAACAGCTACAATGAGCAGTTCTTC.

This clonotype was found a few times. The gene calls are TRBV4-1 and TRBJ2-7; weak D call: TRBD1 (5 bases). CDR3 length: 13 amino acids. Trimming cost V 5 bases and J 5 bases, with 13 bases left between them. CDR1 is MGHRA, CDR2 YSYEKL, per germline. The CDR3 loop is CASSYIKGHEQYV. The CDR3 DNA reads TGCGCCAGCAGCTATATAAAGGGGCACGAGCAGTACGTC.

The gene calls are TRBV14 and TRBJ1-4; no clear D gene. The V and J ends lost 3 bases and 5 bases respectively, with 4 bases between them. Germline V lookup: CDR1 SGHDN, CDR2 FVKESK. This CDR3 has 12 amino acids. CDR3 residues: CASSQSNEKLFF. The CDR3 nucleotides are TGTGCCAGCAGCCAGTCAAATGAAAAACTGTTTTTT.

The sample holds many counts of this clonotype. This sequence joins TRBV7-8 and TRBJ1-2; 8 nucleotides line up with TRBD1. With V trimmed by 5 bases and J by 4 bases, 9 bases remained unmatched. Germline CDR1 reads SGHVS; CDR2 reads FQNEAQ. This CDR3 has 15 residues. CDR3 DNA sequence: TGTGCCAGCAGCGACACGGACAGGGTAGCCTATGGCTACACCTTC. This sequence encodes CASSDTDRVAYGYTF.

This rearrangement joins TRBV12-3 or TRBV12-4 to TRBJ1-2, with 11 bases lining up with TRBD1. J gave up 8 bases and V 7 bases, and 6 bases lay outside the gene matches. CDR3 length equals 13 residues. The CDR3 is CASTHGTGGGYTF. DNA for the CDR3: TGTGCCAGCACCCATGGGACAGGGGGGGGCTACACCTTC.

This clonotype was picked up a small number of times. Since a much larger clone is just one base distant, this may be a read error. In nucleotides, the CDR3 is TGTGCCAGCTCACCGACACGGGGTGTAACTAATGAAAAACTGTTTTTT. It is translated as CASSPTRGVTNEKLFF. The V and J genes are TRBV18 and TRBJ1-4; no clear D gene. CDR3 length equals 16 residues. Per germline, CDR1 KGHSH and CDR2 LQKENI. The germline V and J ends were trimmed by 3 bases and 1 base, with 12 bases remaining between them. Looking up the rest from reference TRBV18 and TRBJ1-4 gives the full variable domain: NAGVMQNPRHLVRRRGQEARLRCSPMKGHSHVYWYRQLPEEGLKFMVYLQKENIIDESGMPKERFSAEFPKEGPSILRIQQVVRGDSAAYFCASSPTRGVTNEKLFFGSGTQLSVL.

This clonotype was recorded many times. The genes are TRBV5-1 and TRBJ1-1; TRBD1 might be the D (5 bases). The CDR3 runs 13 residues. The V gene lost 4 bases and the J gene lost 1 base, with 8 bases spanning the gap. Germline V gene data show CDR1 as SGHRS and CDR2 as YFSETQ. The CDR3 protein is CASSRQWNTEAFF. The CDR3 DNA reads as TGCGCCAGCAGCCGACAGTGGAACACTGAAGCTTTCTTT.

This clonotype occurred a few times. Given a much more abundant clone one base away, this may be a read error. The chain employs TRBV10-3 and TRBJ2-2; no clear D. Germline assignment: CDR1 ENHRY and CDR2 SYGVKD. The CDR3 is 15 amino acids. CDR3 nucleotides: TGTGCCATCCTACCGGGCACGGAGAACGCCGGGGAGCTGTTTTTT. Translation gives CAILPGTENAGELFF.

This clonotype was found a few times. The CDR3 coding sequence is TGTGCCAGCAGCGTTACCGGGACTAAGGGCCCCGGGGAGCTGTTTTTT. Its protein is CASSVTGTKGPGELFF. This chain connects TRBV27 to TRBJ2-2, with 7 bases aligning to TRBD2. V trimming: 6 bases; J trimming: 6 bases; junction bases outside the gene matches: 13. This CDR3 is 16 amino acids long. Per germline, CDR1 MNHEY and CDR2 SMNVEV (reference sequence).

This clonotype was detected only a few times. The gene calls are TRBV18 and TRBJ2-7, with D perhaps TRBD2 (5 bases). The ends were cut back, 6 bases at V and 4 bases at J, with 10 bases in the middle. The CDR3 has 12 residues. The V gene's germline CDR1 is KGHSH and CDR2 LQKENI. The CDR3 loop reads CASSREGYEQYV. In DNA, the CDR3 is TGTGCCAGCTCCCGTGAGGGATACGAGCAGTACGTC.

The chain combines TRBV30 with TRBJ1-4; D call uncertain. V was cut by 2 bases and J by 3 bases, with 10 bases left in between. The CDR3 has 14 amino acids. Germline CDR1 GTSNPN, CDR2 SVGIG (reference sequence). The CDR3 spells CAWSILTANEKLFF. The CDR3 DNA sequence: TGTGCCTGGAGTATTCTTACAGCTAATGAAAAACTGTTTTTT.

The table lists this clonotype with a few counts. The chain has TRBV4-2 and TRBJ1-5; D is ambiguous. V dropped 0 bases and J dropped 5 bases, with 5 bases sitting between them. CDR1 LGHNA and CDR2 YNFKEQ come from the germline V gene. There are 13 residues in the CDR3. CDR3 DNA: TGTGCCAGCAGCCAAGAGATAGATCAGCCCCAGCATTTT. Translating it yields CASSQEIDQPQHF.

This clonotype came up many times. J is TRBJ2-1 and V is TRBV5-1, with D maybe TRBD1 (6 bases). Germline V gene data show CDR1 as SGHRS and CDR2 as YFSETQ. V was pared by 2 bases and J by 5 bases, with 17 bases between. CDR3 length equals 16 residues. CDR3 sequence reads: CASSLGQPLNHNEQFF. As DNA, the CDR3 is TGCGCCAGCAGCTTAGGACAGCCTTTAAATCACAATGAGCAGTTCTTC.

This clonotype was picked up many times. CDR3 residues: CASSLESRGYEQYV. The CDR3 DNA is TGTGCCAGCAGCTTGGAAAGCCGGGGCTACGAGCAGTACGTC. The chain combines TRBV13 with TRBJ2-7, with a tentative D call TRBD2 (5 bases). This CDR3 is 14 amino acids long. CDR1 PRHDT and CDR2 FYEKMQ come from the germline V gene (reference sequence). The V end was cut by 3 bases, the J end by 3 bases, with 12 bases between.

This chain links TRBV6-2 or TRBV6-3 with TRBJ2-3, with 8 bases matching TRBD1. Losses at the gene ends were 4 bases for V and 2 bases for J; bases not matched to a gene: 17. Looked up from germline, CDR1 is MNHEY and CDR2 is SVGEGT. The length of the CDR3 is 19 residues. The CDR3 region is CASSLDREKMGTYTDTQYF. In DNA form, the CDR3 reads TGTGCCAGCAGTTTGGACAGGGAAAAGATGGGGACCTACACAGATACGCAGTATTTT.

V is TRBV28 and J is TRBJ2-2, with unresolved D. V lost 5 bases, J lost 3 bases, and 4 bases lay in between. Germline CDR1 is MDHEN and CDR2 is SYDVKM. This CDR3 is built from 12 residues. This CDR3 is CASSGYTGELFF. The CDR3 DNA is TGTGCCAGCAGTGGGTACACCGGGGAGCTGTTTTTT.

This clonotype was seen at least ten times. The chain is built from TRBV6-1 and TRBJ2-5, with 7 bases aligning to TRBD1. The CDR3 sequence is 13 residues long. V gave up 6 bases and J gave up 3 bases; unmatched junction bases: 4. CDR1 is MNHNS, CDR2 SASEGT, per germline. The CDR3 sequence: CASRKTGKETQYF. The CDR3 nucleotides read TGTGCCAGCAGGAAGACAGGGAAAGAGACCCAGTACTTC.

This clonotype came up many times. The chain has TRBV28 and TRBJ1-3, with D hard to call. V gave up 4 bases and J gave up 9 bases, with 16 bases separating them. The CDR3 length is 14 residues. Germline V gives CDR1 MDHEN, CDR2 SYDVKM. CDR3 protein: CASSWFGSARTIYF. The CDR3 DNA reads TGTGCCAGCAGTTGGTTTGGCAGTGCGCGCACCATATATTTT.

This clonotype appeared many times. The chain couples TRBV7-9 to TRBJ1-2, with 11 bases aligning to TRBD1. The CDR3 loop spans 18 amino acids. With V trimmed by 4 bases and J by 4 bases, 14 bases remained unmatched. Germline CDR1 reads SEHNR; CDR2 reads FQNEAQ (reference sequence). DNA for the CDR3: TGTGCCAGCAGCTCTCGGACAGGGGGCAAGTCGGGGGCCTATGGCTACACCTTC. Protein: CASSSRTGGKSGAYGYTF.

At least ten counts were recorded for this clonotype. This sequence joins TRBV11-1 and TRBJ2-7; 14 positions match TRBD2. The trim removed 4 bases at V and 4 bases at J, leaving 9 bases unmatched. This CDR3 is 17 amino acids long. The germline V gene has CDR1 SGHAT and CDR2 FQDESV (reference sequence). CDR3 residues: CASSSGTSGRVVYEQYF. The CDR3 DNA follows: TGTGCCAGCAGCTCCGGGACTAGCGGGAGAGTGGTATACGAGCAGTACTTC.

The chain carries TRBV29-1 and TRBJ2-1; TRBD2 matches at 9 bases. V lost 3 bases, J lost 0 bases, and 9 bases stayed unmatched. CDR1 is SQVTM, CDR2 ANQGSEA, per germline. The CDR3 contains 17 residues. In DNA form, the CDR3 reads TGCAGCGTTGATAAGGTCGTAGCGGGGGTCTCCTACAATGAGCAGTTCTTC. It yields the protein CSVDKVVAGVSYNEQFF.

A few counts support this clonotype. V is TRBV30 and J is TRBJ1-2, with 7 bases matching TRBD1. The CDR3 is 13 amino acids. The trim removed 2 bases at V and 5 bases at J, leaving 5 bases unmatched. Germline-derived CDR1 and CDR2 are GTSNPN and SVGIG (reference sequence). CDR3 in amino acids: CAWSRTGFYGYTF. The CDR3 coding sequence is TGTGCCTGGAGTCGGACAGGTTTTTATGGCTACACCTTC.